This T cell receptor (beta chain) is from a study of cytomegalovirus exposure and HLA in healthy donors. In the study overall: Later, an analysis reported that the 95 to 150 validation repertoires had used the same platform as the approximately 720 first-cohort repertoires.

The study drew the donors from its 120-subject validation cohort, separate from the roughly 670-subject first cohort. As for this clone: Its antigen remains unidentified.

The table came from immunoSEQ multiplex PCR; TCRdb's copy has only in-frame clones and leaves some out. The table lists more than 85,000 clones, around 83% of them singletons. Findings and caveats of the study: The study put 150 to 200 TCR beta chains on its list as cytomegalovirus-associated. Later, an analysis found that TCR clusters from the first cohort tended to co-occur in the roughly 130 validation repertoires.

This CDR3 has 20 amino acids. The chain couples TRBV21-1 to TRBJ2-7; no DNA check was done on the table's D call, TRBD1. TRBV21-1 is a pseudogene locus. The clonotype comes from a woman between 18 and 30 years old in good health and CMV-seropositive. Sequencing was done on a sample of PBMCs. CDR3 loop: CASSKGADGRGAPLSYEQYF. CDR3 in DNA: TGTGCCAGCAGCAAAGGGGCGGATGGCAGGGGTGCTCCACTCTCCTACGAGCAGTACTTC.